This record covers a single T cell receptor beta chain. Original handling: Estimated nucleated cell counts came from reference gene primer amplification. Method: immunoSEQ multiplex PCR; TCRdb's copy keeps in-frame clones and lacks some. The V and J calls and clone size were taken over from that table, and D and trimming were inferred from the DNA. Counted here are about 200,000 clones, around four fifths occurring once; the ten biggest clones make up about 7.3%. This sample was included in a study of blood T cell repertoires in COVID-19. Study at large: Sites across the United States, Italy and Spain contributed samples from acute and convalescent COVID-19. Nucleic acid was either cDNA or gDNA, and it came from T cells, B-cell-depleted T cells, or PBMCs.

Germline assignment: CDR1 SNHLY and CDR2 FYNNEI. V lost 6 bases and J 4 bases, leaving 12 bases between the germline ends. The CDR3 extends over 14 amino acids. This receptor was obtained from a woman aged 50 to 65 with active or convalescent COVID-19. The chain links TRBV2 to TRBJ2-2, with no clear D. Sequencing was carried out using peripheral blood. In nucleotides, the CDR3 is TGTGCCAGCAGGAGAGCCACGTCCACCGGGGAGCTGTTTTTT. Translation: CASRRATSTGELFF.